This entry features one TCR beta chain sequence. Its antigen is unknown. The PCR was carried out with 60 Vbeta primers and 13 Jbeta primers. Method: immunoSEQ multiplex PCR; TCRdb's copy keeps in-frame clones and lacks some. The data show roughly 290,000 clones, with approximately 90% seen just once and roughly 2.1% held by the top ten. These data come from a study of cytomegalovirus exposure and HLA in healthy donors. Study-wide points: In vitro testing confirmed a few CMV-associated chains as specific for CMV antigens. TCR beta sequences reportedly predicted the HLA-A and HLA-B alleles of most subjects accurately. A missense DCLRE1C variant was associated with V- and J-gene trimming of TCR beta chains in a later analysis, and an independent cohort replicated the association. In a later analysis, donors in an Asian-associated ancestry cluster reportedly had fewer N-insertions in productive TCRs than the cohort mean.

The sequence was obtained from a woman between 18 and 29 years old in good health and CMV-seronegative. The specimen was PBMCs.

DNA of the CDR3: TGTGCCAGTAGTATCAGGGGCGGGGAGCTGTTTTTT. Its translation is CASSIRGGELFF. The V call is TRBV19, the J call TRBJ2-2, with D possibly TRBD1 on 6 matching bases. The length of the CDR3 is 12 residues. Trimming left V 3 bases short and J 7 bases short, with 6 bases between. Germline values: CDR1 LNHDA, CDR2 SQIVND (reference sequence).